The 28 T cell receptor beta chains reported below all come from one sample, sequenced in a study of shared T cell receptors in the human thymus. Data came from immunoSEQ multiplex PCR; TCRdb stores just in-frame clones and leaves some out. In the table there are roughly 410,000 clones, more than 85% of which are singletons. Sequencing input: thymocytes. Receptor source: a human donor.

The chain has TRBV27 and TRBJ2-1; TRBD2 matches 7 bases. This CDR3 has 16 amino acids. Trimming removed 3 bases from V and 6 bases from J; junction bases left unmatched: 11. CDR1 MNHEY and CDR2 SMNVEV come from the germline V gene (reference sequence). The CDR3 region is CASSFAGVAFINEQFF. The CDR3 DNA sequence: TGTGCCAGCAGTTTCGCGGGAGTCGCGTTTATCAATGAGCAGTTCTTC.

The chain combines TRBV7-9 with TRBJ1-1, with 7 positions matching TRBD1. J was trimmed by 8 bases and V by 3 bases; bases with no gene match: 12. The CDR3 loop spans 15 amino acids. The germline V gene has CDR1 SEHNR and CDR2 FQNEAQ (reference sequence). CDR3 sequence reads: CASSLHRGHSAEAFF. The DNA of the CDR3 is TGTGCCAGCAGCTTGCACAGGGGCCACTCGGCGGAAGCTTTCTTT.

The chain employs TRBV2 and TRBJ2-3, with 10 bases matching TRBD2. The CDR3 length is 18 residues. V shed 6 bases, J shed 8 bases, and the junction held 20 bases outside the gene matches. Germline V gene data show CDR1 as SNHLY and CDR2 as FYNNEI. The CDR3 coding sequence is TGTGCCAGCAGCCACCCGGTGGGAGCGGGAGGGCCTTTGGGTACGCAGTATTTT. This encodes CASSHPVGAGGPLGTQYF.

This chain connects TRBV28 to TRBJ1-2; 10 nucleotides match TRBD1. The CDR3 sequence is 15 residues long. CDR1 is MDHEN, CDR2 SYDVKM, per germline. The J segment lost 8 bases and the V segment lost 5 bases, leaving 11 bases of the junction unmatched. CDR3 in amino acids: CASSPPGTGDLGYTF. Here the CDR3 DNA reads TGTGCCAGCAGTCCGCCCGGGACAGGGGACCTCGGCTACACCTTC.

J is TRBJ1-2 and V is TRBV19; D is unresolved. This CDR3 has 12 residues. The germline V gene encodes CDR1 LNHDA and CDR2 SQIVND (reference sequence). Trimming removed 8 bases at V and 2 bases at J, with 9 bases between. CDR3 coding DNA: TGTGCCAGTCGGAACCCCAACTATGGCTACACCTTC. This codes for CASRNPNYGYTF. The full variable domain, completed using reference TRBV19 and TRBJ1-2, is DGGITQSPKYLFRKEGQNVTLSCEQNLNHDAMYWYRQDPGQGLRLIYYSQIVNDFQKGDIAEGYSVSREKKESFPLTVTSAQKNPTAFYLCASRNPNYGYTFGSGTRLTVV.

V is TRBV19 and J is TRBJ1-5; D perhaps matches TRBD1 (6 bases). There are 15 residues in the CDR3. Looked up from germline, CDR1 is LNHDA and CDR2 is SQIVND (reference sequence). V was shortened by 7 bases and J by 1 base, with 14 bases between the two germline ends. CDR3 region: CASIWEGGSNQPQHF. CDR3 DNA sequence: TGTGCCAGTATATGGGAGGGGGGAAGCAATCAGCCCCAGCATTTT.

The gene calls are TRBV4-3 and TRBJ2-1; 8 bases fit TRBD2. Germline CDR1 is LGHNA and CDR2 is YSLEER. V gave up 1 base and J gave up 5 bases; unmatched junction bases: 10. The CDR3 consists of 17 residues. CDR3 residues: CASSQVIGRDGDNEQFF. As DNA, the CDR3 is TGCGCCAGCAGCCAAGTGATCGGGAGGGACGGCGACAATGAGCAGTTCTTC.

The V and J genes are TRBV28 and TRBJ1-1, with 11 bases fitting TRBD1. This CDR3 is 18 amino acids long. J gave up 0 bases and V 7 bases, and 13 bases lay outside the gene matches. CDR1 MDHEN and CDR2 SYDVKM come from the germline V gene. The CDR3 reads CASIRRPGQGGMNTEAFF. The CDR3 nucleotides read TGTGCCAGCATCAGAAGGCCGGGACAGGGGGGAATGAACACTGAAGCTTTCTTT.

A single count supports this clone. V gene TRBV19 combines with J gene TRBJ2-5; D remains ambiguous. Germline V gene lookup returns CDR1 LNHDA and CDR2 SQIVND (reference sequence). The CDR3 runs 19 residues. Trimming took off 5 bases at V and 2 bases at J, with 27 bases between the two ends. The CDR3 is CASSQPETRHNILQETQYF. CDR3 DNA sequence: TGTGCCAGTAGTCAACCTGAAACCCGACACAATATTCTTCAAGAGACCCAGTACTTC. Full variable domain (missing parts from reference TRBV19 and TRBJ2-5): DGGITQSPKYLFRKEGQNVTLSCEQNLNHDAMYWYRQDPGQGLRLIYYSQIVNDFQKGDIAEGYSVSREKKESFPLTVTSAQKNPTAFYLCASSQPETRHNILQETQYFGPGTRLLVL.

This chain uses TRBV27 with TRBJ2-7; TRBD1 or TRBD2 may be the D gene (5 bases each). Germline-derived CDR1 and CDR2 are MNHEY and SMNVEV (reference sequence). The CDR3 totals 15 residues. V lost 7 bases, J lost 2 bases, and 18 bases lay in between. CDR3 sequence (DNA): TGTGCCAGCAAACTGTCCGGGGACCCGACCTACGAGCAGTACTTC. Amino acid sequence: CASKLSGDPTYEQYF.

This chain uses TRBV5-3 with TRBJ2-7; 10 nucleotides line up with TRBD1. TRBV5-3 is recorded as an ORF, its role being uncertain. The CDR3 totals 17 residues. With V trimmed by 3 bases and J by 2 bases, 11 bases remained unmatched. The CDR3 coding sequence is TGTGCCAGAAGCTGGGCGCCGGGACAGGGGAATCCCTACGAGCAGTACTTC. Amino acid sequence: CARSWAPGQGNPYEQYF.

The chain links TRBV7-3 to TRBJ2-1, with D perhaps matching TRBD2 (5 bases). The germline V gene encodes CDR1 SGHTA and CDR2 FQGTGA. This CDR3 has 18 amino acids. V lost 5 bases to trimming and J lost 2 bases, with 22 bases between them. The CDR3 sequence is CASSLKWRPLKTYNEQFF. Written as DNA, the CDR3 is TGTGCCAGCAGCCTAAAGTGGAGGCCCCTAAAAACCTACAATGAGCAGTTCTTC.

The chain carries TRBV4-2 and TRBJ2-7; the match to TRBD2 covers 10 bases. Germline lookup yields CDR1 LGHNA and CDR2 YNFKEQ. Unmatched junction bases numbered 7, after V lost 0 bases and J lost 5 bases. The CDR3 is 16 amino acids. The CDR3 nucleotides are TGTGCCAGCAGCCAAGAAGCTAGCGGGAGAACGGACGAGCAGTACTTC. Its protein product is CASSQEASGRTDEQYF.

The J gene is TRBJ2-1, the V gene TRBV7-3; no clear D gene. V gave up 2 bases and J gave up 0 bases, with 14 bases separating them. The CDR3 totals 17 residues. The V gene's germline CDR1 is SGHTA and CDR2 FQGTGA. The CDR3, as DNA: TGTGCCAGCAGCTTACGCGGTATTTCCCCCTCCTACAATGAGCAGTTCTTC. This sequence encodes CASSLRGISPSYNEQFF.

This chain links TRBV7-2 with TRBJ1-1; a possible D gene is TRBD1 (5 bases). V lost 6 bases to trimming and J lost 4 bases, with 12 bases between them. The CDR3 sequence is 13 residues long. Per the germline V gene, CDR1 is SGHTA and CDR2 is FQGNSA. The CDR3 DNA follows: TGTGCCAGCAGGTTTTGGGGGGGCACTGAAGCTTTCTTT. Residues: CASRFWGGTEAFF.

The chain employs TRBV9 and TRBJ2-2; no definite D call. The CDR3 consists of 12 residues. Per the germline V gene, CDR1 is SGDLS and CDR2 is YYNGEE. V lost 2 bases and J 2 bases, leaving 1 base between the germline ends. The chain's CDR3 is CASSVNTGELFF. The CDR3 nucleotides read TGTGCCAGCAGCGTTAACACCGGGGAGCTGTTTTTT. The full variable domain, completed using reference TRBV9 and TRBJ2-2, is DSGVTQTPKHLITATGQRVTLRCSPRSGDLSVYWYQQSLDQGLQFLIQYYNGEERAKGNILERFSAQQFPDLHSELNLSSLELGDSALYFCASSVNTGELFFGEGSRLTVL.

V usage is TRBV11-2 and J usage is TRBJ1-5; 8 bases match TRBD1. Per germline, CDR1 SGHAT and CDR2 FQNNGV. This CDR3 region has 14 residues. V lost 5 bases, J lost 7 bases, and 7 bases stayed unmatched. CDR3 protein: CASSVDRGWQPQHF. Here the CDR3 DNA reads TGTGCCAGCAGCGTTGACAGGGGATGGCAGCCCCAGCATTTT.

The chain couples TRBV7-9 to TRBJ2-5; TRBD1 aligns across 7 bases. In germline, CDR1 is SEHNR, CDR2 FQNEAQ (reference sequence). The CDR3 is 13 residues long. The V gene end was trimmed by 2 bases and the J gene end by 5 bases; junction bases not matched to a gene: 2. CDR3 region: CASSLTGEETQYF. The CDR3 nucleotides are TGTGCCAGCAGCTTAACAGGGGAGGAGACCCAGTACTTC.

This chain links TRBV20-1 with TRBJ2-3; D ambiguous. CDR1 is DFQATT, CDR2 SNEGSKA, per germline (reference sequence). This CDR3 comprises 11 residues. The CDR3 region is CRPAKTDTQYF. The CDR3 DNA reads as TGCAGGCCTGCTAAGACAGATACGCAGTATTTT.

The rearrangement uses TRBV7-8 and TRBJ2-7; no definite D call. V dropped 0 bases and J dropped 2 bases, with 14 bases sitting between them. The CDR3 consists of 16 residues. Germline assignment: CDR1 SGHVS and CDR2 FQNEAQ. The DNA for the CDR3 is TGTGCCAGCAGCTTAGCAAAGGACCCTCAGGCCTACGAGCAGTACTTC. This encodes CASSLAKDPQAYEQYF.

V gene TRBV5-4 combines with J gene TRBJ2-7; TRBD2 might be the D (5 bases). V was trimmed by 7 bases and J by 0 bases, leaving 20 bases between them. CDR1 and CDR2 (germline): SGHNT, YYREEE (reference sequence). The CDR3 loop spans 16 amino acids. Here the CDR3 DNA reads TGTGCCAGCGCAGGCAGCAATAGCGCGAGCTCCTACGAGCAGTACTTC. As protein: CASAGSNSASSYEQYF.

The V call is TRBV27, the J call TRBJ1-2, with D hard to call. V was pared by 6 bases and J by 5 bases, with 13 bases between. There are 13 residues in the CDR3. Germline CDR1 and CDR2: MNHEY and SMNVEV (reference sequence). The CDR3 is CASRRVNSYGYTF. CDR3 nucleotide sequence: TGTGCCAGCAGGAGGGTCAATAGTTATGGCTACACCTTC.

The rearrangement joins TRBV7-8 to TRBJ2-2; 10 bases are shared with TRBD1. CDR1 SGHVS and CDR2 FQNEAQ come from the germline V gene. This CDR3 comprises 17 residues. Trimming took 8 bases from V and 8 from J; bases not matched to a gene: 17. CDR3 residues: CASLLTTGGGTPGELFF. As DNA, the CDR3 is TGTGCCAGCCTGTTGACGACAGGGGGCGGGACGCCGGGGGAGCTGTTTTTT.

This chain uses TRBV28 with TRBJ1-5; 11 bases align to TRBD1. The length of the CDR3 is 15 residues. Per the germline V gene, CDR1 is MDHEN and CDR2 is SYDVKM. V was pared by 4 bases and J by 5 bases, with 4 bases of the junction left unmatched. The CDR3 here is CASSSGDRGDQPQHF. The CDR3 DNA sequence: TGTGCCAGCAGTTCCGGGGACAGGGGGGATCAGCCCCAGCATTTT.

The chain has TRBV28 and TRBJ2-1; 12 positions match TRBD2. In germline, CDR1 is MDHEN, CDR2 SYDVKM. The CDR3 loop spans 16 amino acids. J gave up 2 bases and V 6 bases, and 5 bases lay outside the gene matches. CDR3 sequence reads: CASSTTSGRPYNEQFF. Written as DNA, the CDR3 is TGTGCCAGCAGCACGACTAGCGGGAGACCCTACAATGAGCAGTTCTTC. Complete variable domain (other parts from reference TRBV28 and TRBJ2-1): DVKVTQSSRYLVKRTGEKVFLECVQDMDHENMFWYRQDPGLGLRLIYFSYDVKMKEKGDIPEGYSVSREKKERFSLILESASTNQTSMYLCASSTTSGRPYNEQFFGPGTRLTVL.

The chain has TRBV5-1 and TRBJ2-7; no clear D gene. The V gene lost 0 bases and the J gene lost 5 bases, with 12 bases spanning the gap. This CDR3 spans 14 amino acids. Looked up from germline, CDR1 is SGHRS and CDR2 is YFSETQ. The CDR3 protein is CASSLEGRRDEQYF. CDR3 bases: TGCGCCAGCAGCTTGGAGGGTAGGAGAGACGAGCAGTACTTC.

The chain employs TRBV7-8 and TRBJ2-1; 8 bases agree with TRBD1. J lost 5 bases, V lost 1 base, and 10 bases had no gene match. Germline V CDR1 and CDR2: SGHVS, FQNEAQ. The CDR3 contains 17 residues. CDR3 in DNA: TGTGCCAGCAGCTTAGAACTTAAGGGACAGGAGGACAATGAGCAGTTCTTC. Amino acid sequence: CASSLELKGQEDNEQFF.

The chain recombines TRBV7-8 with TRBJ1-5; TRBD1 aligns across 10 bases. The V segment lost 4 bases and the J segment 6 bases; nucleotides outside the gene matches: 6. Germline V lookup: CDR1 SGHVS, CDR2 FQNEAQ. CDR3 length equals 15 residues. This CDR3 reads CASSSDRGTSQPQHF. The CDR3 nucleotides are TGTGCCAGCAGCTCGGACAGGGGGACGAGTCAGCCCCAGCATTTT.